What follows are 10 T cell receptor beta chains derived from one specimen sequenced in a study of T cells in Graves' hyperthyroidism and ophthalmopathy. It was RNA transcripts that yielded the amplified TCR beta CDR3 regions. The HTBI primer set drove a first-round RT-PCR of the TCR CDR3. Each CDR3 protein gets one entry after TCRdb re-called the multiplex PCR reads with MiXCR. The table has around 290,000 distinct CDR3 sequences, over 15% seen once; the top ten hold roughly 50%. The sample taken for sequencing was blood. The source of these receptors is a woman between 55 and 75 years old with Graves' ophthalmopathy.

The chain joins TRBV19 to TRBJ2-1, with 11 bases matching TRBD2. Per the germline V gene, CDR1 is LNHDA and CDR2 is SQIVND (reference sequence). The junction had 10 bases not matched to a gene; V was cut back by 7 bases and J by 5 bases. The CDR3 spans 16 residues. CDR3 residues: CASTSLLAGGDNEQFF. CDR3 nucleotide sequence: TGTGCCAGTACCTCCCTCCTAGCGGGGGGAGACAATGAGCAGTTCTTC.

This clonotype was recorded many times. The rearrangement uses TRBV7-2 and TRBJ2-5; 10 nucleotides line up with TRBD2. Germline-derived CDR1 and CDR2 are SGHTA and FQGNSA. J lost 5 bases, V lost 7 bases, and 16 bases had no gene match. The CDR3 contains 17 residues. The CDR3, as DNA: TGTGCCAGCAACCTAAGACGGCGGACTAGCGGAAGTGAGACCCAGTACTTC. This codes for CASNLRRRTSGSETQYF.

This clonotype was counted between two and nine times. The rearrangement uses TRBV4-1 and TRBJ2-3; D is unclear. Germline loops: CDR1 MGHRA, CDR2 YSYEKL. There are 16 residues in the CDR3. V was cut by 2 bases and J by 1 base, with 13 bases left in between. CDR3 coding DNA: TGCGCCAGCAGCCAATCTCCTGTCACTGGCACAGATACGCAGTATTTT. It specifies CASSQSPVTGTDTQYF.

This clonotype appeared many times. CDR3 coding DNA: TGCAGTGCTAGTGGAAACTACGAGCAGTACTTC. Translating gives CSASGNYEQYF. The genes are TRBV20-1 and TRBJ2-7; D not certain. Germline values: CDR1 DFQATT, CDR2 SNEGSKA (reference sequence). Trimming removed 3 bases at V and 3 bases at J, with 6 bases between. CDR3 length equals 11 residues.

This clonotype came up once. With a much larger clone just one base away, this may be a read error. The chain recombines TRBV6-5 with TRBJ2-7; 8 bases are a match to TRBD1. Germline V gene data show CDR1 as MNHEY and CDR2 as SVGAGI. CDR3 length equals 15 residues. Written as DNA, the CDR3 is TGTGTCAGCAGTTATAAACTCGGACAGGGCTACGAGCAGTACTTC. This sequence encodes CVSSYKLGQGYEQYF.

This clonotype has a count of ten or more. The J gene is TRBJ1-1, the V gene TRBV29-1; D is possibly TRBD1 (5 bases). V dropped 6 bases and J dropped 5 bases, with 7 bases sitting between them. Germline CDR1 and CDR2: SQVTM and ANQGSEA. This CDR3 contains 10 residues. The CDR3 region has the DNA TGCAGCGTCGGGGGAACTGAAGCTTTCTTT. Its protein is CSVGGTEAFF.

Ten or more counts support this clonotype. The rearrangement uses TRBV2 and TRBJ1-1; perhaps TRBD1 as D (6 bases). The V gene lost 8 bases and the J gene lost 2 bases, with 21 bases spanning the gap. The CDR3 sequence is 16 residues long. The germline gives CDR1 SNHLY, CDR2 FYNNEI. The CDR3 coding sequence is TGTGCCAGCGCCGTACTGGACGAGACAGGTAACACTGAAGCTTTCTTT. It translates to CASAVLDETGNTEAFF.

V usage is TRBV27 and J usage is TRBJ2-2, with no clear D. Germline values: CDR1 MNHEY, CDR2 SMNVEV (reference sequence). Between the trimmed V and J ends, which lost 10 bases and 0 bases, there was a span of 12 bases. This CDR3 contains 14 residues. The CDR3 nucleotides are TGTGCCATCCGTAGGGCCGCGAACACCGGGGAGCTGTTTTTT. Translation gives CAIRRAANTGELFF.

As regards this clonotype: This may come from a read error, since a much larger clone is one base off. The chain combines TRBV5-1 with TRBJ2-5; 8 bases line up with TRBD1. V was clipped by 4 bases and J by 1 base; unmatched bases: 3. This CDR3 contains 14 residues. In germline, CDR1 is SGHRS, CDR2 YFSETQ. CDR3 loop: CASSPGQAQETQYF. CDR3 in DNA: TGCGCCAGCAGCCCGGGACAGGCCCAAGAGACCCAGTACTTC.

This clonotype was picked up many times. The chain recombines TRBV18 with TRBJ2-5, with D perhaps matching TRBD1 (5 bases). Trimming took off 4 bases at V and 6 bases at J, with 12 bases between the two ends. This CDR3 contains 13 residues. Germline CDR1 KGHSH, CDR2 LQKENI. CDR3 sequence: CASSQDNPKTQYF. Here the CDR3 DNA reads TGTGCCAGCTCACAGGACAACCCAAAGACCCAGTACTTC.